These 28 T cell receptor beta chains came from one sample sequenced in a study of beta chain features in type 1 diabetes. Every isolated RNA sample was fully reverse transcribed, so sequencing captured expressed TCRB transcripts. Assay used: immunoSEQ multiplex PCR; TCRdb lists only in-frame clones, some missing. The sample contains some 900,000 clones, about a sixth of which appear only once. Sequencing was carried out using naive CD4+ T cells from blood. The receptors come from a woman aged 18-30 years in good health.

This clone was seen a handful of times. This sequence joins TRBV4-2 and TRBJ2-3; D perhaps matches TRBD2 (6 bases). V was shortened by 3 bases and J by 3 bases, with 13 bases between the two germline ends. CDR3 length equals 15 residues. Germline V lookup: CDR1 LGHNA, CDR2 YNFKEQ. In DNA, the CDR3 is TGTGCCAGCAGCCAGCGACTAGGGGTTACAGATACGCAGTATTTT. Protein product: CASSQRLGVTDTQYF.

For the CDR3, the DNA is TGTGCCATCAGTGGGGAGGGCTTTGGCTACACCTTC. It yields the protein CAISGEGFGYTF. The chain couples TRBV10-3 to TRBJ1-2; D gene unclear. With 4 bases removed from V and 7 bases from J, the gap between germline ends came to 10 bases. The CDR3 is 12 residues long. Germline CDR1 and CDR2: ENHRY and SYGVKD.

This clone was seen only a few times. Here the CDR3 DNA reads TGTGCCAGCAGTCCCGTCGTTGCGGGAGTGGCCGAGCAGTACTTC. It specifies CASSPVVAGVAEQYF. This rearrangement joins TRBV28 to TRBJ2-7, with 7 bases aligning to TRBD2. V lost 5 bases to trimming and J lost 6 bases; unmatched junction nucleotides: 13. Per germline, CDR1 MDHEN and CDR2 SYDVKM. The CDR3 loop spans 15 amino acids.

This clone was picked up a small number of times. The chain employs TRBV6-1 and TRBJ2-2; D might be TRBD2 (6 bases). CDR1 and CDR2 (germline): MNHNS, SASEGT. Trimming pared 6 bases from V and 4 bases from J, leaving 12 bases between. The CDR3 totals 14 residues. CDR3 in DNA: TGTGCCAGCAGGAGGGGACTGCCCACCGGGGAGCTGTTTTTT. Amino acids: CASRRGLPTGELFF.

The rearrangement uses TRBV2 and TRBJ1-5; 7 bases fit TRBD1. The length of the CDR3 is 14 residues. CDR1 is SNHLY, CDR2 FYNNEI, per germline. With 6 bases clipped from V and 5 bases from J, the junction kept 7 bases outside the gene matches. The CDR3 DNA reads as TGTGCCAGCAGCAAACAGGGGTCTCATCAGCCCCAGCATTTT. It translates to CASSKQGSHQPQHF.

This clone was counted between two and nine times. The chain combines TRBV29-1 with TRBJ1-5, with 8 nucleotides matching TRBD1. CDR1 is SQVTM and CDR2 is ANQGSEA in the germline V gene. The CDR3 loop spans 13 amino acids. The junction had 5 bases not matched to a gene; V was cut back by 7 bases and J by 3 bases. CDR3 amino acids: CSAGQGNNQPQHF. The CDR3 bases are TGCAGCGCAGGACAGGGCAACAATCAGCCCCAGCATTTT.

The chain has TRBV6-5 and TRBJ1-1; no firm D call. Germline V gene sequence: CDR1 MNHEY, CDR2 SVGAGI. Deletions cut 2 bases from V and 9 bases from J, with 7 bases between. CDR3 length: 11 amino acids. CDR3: CASSYKGKAFF. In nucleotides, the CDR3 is TGTGCCAGCAGTTACAAGGGAAAAGCTTTCTTT.

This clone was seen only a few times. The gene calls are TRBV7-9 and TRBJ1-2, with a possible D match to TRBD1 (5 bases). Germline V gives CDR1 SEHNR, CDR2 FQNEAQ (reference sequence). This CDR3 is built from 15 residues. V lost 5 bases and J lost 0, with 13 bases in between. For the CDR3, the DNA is TGTGCCAGCAGCAGCCTTCGGGGGACTAACTATGGCTACACCTTC. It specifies CASSSLRGTNYGYTF.

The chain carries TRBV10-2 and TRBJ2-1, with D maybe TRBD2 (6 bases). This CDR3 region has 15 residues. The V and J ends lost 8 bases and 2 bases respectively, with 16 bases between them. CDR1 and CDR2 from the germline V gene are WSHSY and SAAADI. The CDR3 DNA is TGCGCCAGCCGTAAGGTGCGGGGTGCCTACAATGAGCAGTTCTTC. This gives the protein CASRKVRGAYNEQFF.

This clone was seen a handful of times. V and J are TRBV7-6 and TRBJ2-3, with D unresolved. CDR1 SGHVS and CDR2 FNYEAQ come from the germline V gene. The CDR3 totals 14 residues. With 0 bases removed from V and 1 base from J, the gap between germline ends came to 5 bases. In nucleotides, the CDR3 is TGTGCCAGCAGCTTAGCGTTTGGCACAGATACGCAGTATTTT. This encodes CASSLAFGTDTQYF.

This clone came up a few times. CDR3 bases: TGTGCCAGCAGCAGAAGTAGCGTGGGAGGGCCCACAGATACGCAGTATTTT. Translation gives CASSRSSVGGPTDTQYF. J is TRBJ2-3 and V is TRBV7-9; TRBD2 agrees at 7 bases. Germline-derived CDR1 and CDR2 are SEHNR and FQNEAQ (reference sequence). Trimming at V came to 5 bases and at J to 2 bases, leaving 13 bases not matched to a gene. CDR3 length equals 17 residues.

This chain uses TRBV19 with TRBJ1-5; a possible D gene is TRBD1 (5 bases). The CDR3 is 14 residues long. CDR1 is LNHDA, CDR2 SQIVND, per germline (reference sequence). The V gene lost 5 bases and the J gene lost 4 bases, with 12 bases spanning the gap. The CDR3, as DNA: TGTGCCAGTAGTTTGGACACCACAAATCAGCCCCAGCATTTT. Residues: CASSLDTTNQPQHF.

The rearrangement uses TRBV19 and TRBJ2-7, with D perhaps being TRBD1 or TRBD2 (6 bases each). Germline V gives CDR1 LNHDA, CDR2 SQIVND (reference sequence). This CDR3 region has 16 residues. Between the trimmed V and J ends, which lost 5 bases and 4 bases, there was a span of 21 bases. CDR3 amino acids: CASSRWGAAVAYEQYF. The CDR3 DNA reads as TGTGCCAGTAGTCGATGGGGGGCAGCCGTAGCGTACGAGCAGTACTTC.

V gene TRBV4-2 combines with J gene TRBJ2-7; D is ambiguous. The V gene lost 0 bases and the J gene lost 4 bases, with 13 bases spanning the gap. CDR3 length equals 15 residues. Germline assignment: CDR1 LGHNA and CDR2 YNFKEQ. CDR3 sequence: CASSQDKASWYEQYF. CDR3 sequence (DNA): TGTGCCAGCAGCCAAGATAAGGCGTCCTGGTACGAGCAGTACTTC.

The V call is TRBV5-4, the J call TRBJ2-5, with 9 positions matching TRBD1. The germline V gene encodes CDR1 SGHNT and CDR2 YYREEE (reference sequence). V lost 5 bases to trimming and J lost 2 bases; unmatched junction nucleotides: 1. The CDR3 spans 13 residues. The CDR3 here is CASRGTGQETQYF. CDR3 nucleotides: TGTGCCAGCAGAGGGACAGGGCAAGAGACCCAGTACTTC.

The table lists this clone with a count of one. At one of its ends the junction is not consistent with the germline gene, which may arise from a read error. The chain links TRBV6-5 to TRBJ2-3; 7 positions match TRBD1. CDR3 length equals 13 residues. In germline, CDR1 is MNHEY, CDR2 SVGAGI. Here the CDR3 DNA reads TGTGCCATCAGTGGGACAGGCACAGATACGCAGTATTTT. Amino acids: CAISGTGTDTQYF.

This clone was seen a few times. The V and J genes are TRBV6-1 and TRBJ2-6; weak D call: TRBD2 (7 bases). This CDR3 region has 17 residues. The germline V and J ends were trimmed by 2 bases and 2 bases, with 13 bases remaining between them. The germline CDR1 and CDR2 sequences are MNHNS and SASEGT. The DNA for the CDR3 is TGTGCCAGCAGTGAACGGGGGGCGGTCCCTGGGGCCAACGTCCTGACTTTC. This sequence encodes CASSERGAVPGANVLTF.

CDR3 residues: CASSYVLAQETQYF. The CDR3 DNA sequence: TGTGCCAGCAGTTATGTCCTAGCGCAAGAGACCCAGTACTTC. The chain carries TRBV6-6 and TRBJ2-5; possibly TRBD2 for D (6 bases). Germline loops: CDR1 MNHNY, CDR2 SVGAGI (reference sequence). V shed 3 bases and J shed 2 bases, with 10 bases lying between them. The CDR3 is made up of 14 amino acids.

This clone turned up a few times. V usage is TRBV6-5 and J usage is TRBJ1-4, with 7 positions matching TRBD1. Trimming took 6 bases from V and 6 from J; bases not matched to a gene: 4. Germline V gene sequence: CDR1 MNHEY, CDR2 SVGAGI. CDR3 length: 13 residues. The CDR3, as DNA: TGTGCCAGCAGATCGGGACAGTATGAAAAACTGTTTTTT. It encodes CASRSGQYEKLFF.

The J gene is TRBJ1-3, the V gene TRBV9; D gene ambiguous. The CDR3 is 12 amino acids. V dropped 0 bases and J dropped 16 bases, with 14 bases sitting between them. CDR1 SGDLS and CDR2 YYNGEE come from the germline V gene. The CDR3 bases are TGTGCCAGCAGCGTAGCTCAAGGGCGGACGTATTTT. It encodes CASSVAQGRTYF.

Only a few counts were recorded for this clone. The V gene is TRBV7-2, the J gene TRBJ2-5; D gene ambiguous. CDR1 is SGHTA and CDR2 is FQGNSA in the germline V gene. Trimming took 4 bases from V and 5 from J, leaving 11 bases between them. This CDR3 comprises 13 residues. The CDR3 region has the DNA TGTGCCAGCAGCTCGACCGACGGGGAGACCCAGTACTTC. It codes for CASSSTDGETQYF.

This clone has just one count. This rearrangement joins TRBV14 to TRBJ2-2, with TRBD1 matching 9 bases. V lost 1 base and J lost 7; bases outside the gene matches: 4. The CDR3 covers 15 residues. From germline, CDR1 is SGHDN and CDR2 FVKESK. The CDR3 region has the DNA TGTGCCAGCAGCCAAGCGACAGGGGGAGTCGGGGAGCTGTTTTTT. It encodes CASSQATGGVGELFF.

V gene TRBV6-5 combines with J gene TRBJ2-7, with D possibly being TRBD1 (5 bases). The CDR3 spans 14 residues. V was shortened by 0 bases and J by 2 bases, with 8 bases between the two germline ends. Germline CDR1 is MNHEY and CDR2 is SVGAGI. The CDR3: CASSYSTDTYEQYF. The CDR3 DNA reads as TGTGCCAGCAGTTACTCGACAGACACCTACGAGCAGTACTTC.

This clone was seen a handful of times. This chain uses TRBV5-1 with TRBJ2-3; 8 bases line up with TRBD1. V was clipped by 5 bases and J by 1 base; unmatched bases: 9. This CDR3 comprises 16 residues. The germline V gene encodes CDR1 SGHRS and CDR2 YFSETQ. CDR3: CASRQQPGQGTDTQYF. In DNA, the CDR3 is TGCGCCAGCAGACAACAACCGGGACAGGGCACAGATACGCAGTATTTT.

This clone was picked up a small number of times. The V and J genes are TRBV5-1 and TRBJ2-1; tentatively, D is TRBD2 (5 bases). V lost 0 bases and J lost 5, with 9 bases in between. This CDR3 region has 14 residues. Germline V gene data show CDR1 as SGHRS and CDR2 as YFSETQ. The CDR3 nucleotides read TGCGCCAGCAGCTTGGGACTACTAGACAATGAGCAGTTCTTC. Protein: CASSLGLLDNEQFF.

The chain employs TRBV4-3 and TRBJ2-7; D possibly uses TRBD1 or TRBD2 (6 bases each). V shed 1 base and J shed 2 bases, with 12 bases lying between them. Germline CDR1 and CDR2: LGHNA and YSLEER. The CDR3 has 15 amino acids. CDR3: CASSQGRGIPYEQYF. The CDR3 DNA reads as TGCGCCAGCAGCCAAGGGAGGGGGATTCCCTACGAGCAGTACTTC.

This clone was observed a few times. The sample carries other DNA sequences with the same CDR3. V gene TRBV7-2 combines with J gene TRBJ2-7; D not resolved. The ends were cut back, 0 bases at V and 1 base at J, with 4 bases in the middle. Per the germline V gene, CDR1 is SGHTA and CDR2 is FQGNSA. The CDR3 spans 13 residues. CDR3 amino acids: CASSLAGSYEQYF. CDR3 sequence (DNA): TGTGCCAGCAGCTTAGCGGGATCCTACGAGCAGTACTTC.

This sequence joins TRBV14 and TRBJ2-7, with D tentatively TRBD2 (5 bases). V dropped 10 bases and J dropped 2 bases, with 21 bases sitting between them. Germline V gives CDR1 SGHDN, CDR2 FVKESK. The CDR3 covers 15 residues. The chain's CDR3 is CANHRGLRITYEQYF. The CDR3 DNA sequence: TGTGCCAACCATAGAGGACTCCGGATTACCTACGAGCAGTACTTC.